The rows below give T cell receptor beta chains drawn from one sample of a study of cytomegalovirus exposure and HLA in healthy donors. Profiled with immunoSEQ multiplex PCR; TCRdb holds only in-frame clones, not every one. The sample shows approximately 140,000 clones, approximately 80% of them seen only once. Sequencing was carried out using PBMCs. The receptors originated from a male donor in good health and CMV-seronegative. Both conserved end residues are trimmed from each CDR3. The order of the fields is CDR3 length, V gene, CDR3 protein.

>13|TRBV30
AWRFLGGVNEKLF
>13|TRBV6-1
ASSELGSGGYGYT
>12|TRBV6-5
ASSLGKVTDTQY
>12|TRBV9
ASSALSPPDTQY
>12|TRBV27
ASSSPGKASEQY
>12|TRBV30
AWSVGAGGYEQY
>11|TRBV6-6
ASSWDRQNGYT
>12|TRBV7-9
ASSFQAYNSPLH
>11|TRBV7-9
ASSFRVNYGYT
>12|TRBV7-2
ASSSGSGKDTQY
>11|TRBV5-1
ASSPDQNYGYT
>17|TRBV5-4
ASSSPGRGTGQGGNTIY
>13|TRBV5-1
ASRYGQAPSYEQY
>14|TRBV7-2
ASSLRWQGAGNTIY
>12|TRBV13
ASSSAEDYNEQF
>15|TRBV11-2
ASSLGSGVGDDYGYT
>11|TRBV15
ATSRDFQNEQY
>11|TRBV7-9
ASSLGQSNGYT
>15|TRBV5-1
ASSLAGQGAGNTEAF
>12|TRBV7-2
ASRPTGGRDTQY
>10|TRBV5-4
ASSFRHDGYT
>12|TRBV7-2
ASSLGGGGYGYT
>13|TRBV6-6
ASSLIATGNTEAF
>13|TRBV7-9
ASSLALAGTYEQY
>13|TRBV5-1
ASSPLTTGVGGYT
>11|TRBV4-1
ASSQGPGETQY
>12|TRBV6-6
ASRPGQYAYEQY
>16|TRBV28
ASSFPDGGDRVDQPQH
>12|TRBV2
ASSEYGGKDEQF
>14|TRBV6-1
ASSELWGGETYEQY
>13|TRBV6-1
ASSDWDRAGDTQY
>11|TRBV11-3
ASSSGASTEAF
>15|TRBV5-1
ASSFELAGGELETQY
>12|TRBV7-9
ASSFRGQDYGYT
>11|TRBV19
ASYDGGSYGYT
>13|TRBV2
ASTPPGRGYQPQH
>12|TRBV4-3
ASSQGTADQPQH